This note documents a single T cell receptor beta chain sequence. The germline V gene has CDR1 MRHNA and CDR2 SNTAGT. The CDR3 totals 13 residues. V was cut by 7 bases and J by 4 bases, with 13 bases left in between. The data are from a study of blood T cell repertoires in COVID-19. Study-level background: The analysed material was cDNA or gDNA that came from T cells, B-cell-depleted T cells, or PBMCs.

Seattle patient enrollment occurred during active infection, with longitudinal follow-up thereafter. Original analysis: Amplifying reference gene primers gave estimates of nucleated cell counts. Method: immunoSEQ multiplex PCR; TCRdb's copy keeps in-frame clones and lacks some. The V and J calls and clone size were taken over from that table, and D and trimming were inferred from the DNA. The sample carries 250,000 to 350,000 clones, approximately 84% recorded once. Sample: peripheral blood. The clonotype comes from a human donor with COVID-19, enrolled during active disease. The donor label of this sample is uncertain. The chain combines TRBV6-4 with TRBJ1-2; TRBD1 might be the D (5 bases). The DNA of the CDR3 is TGTGCCAGCAACCCCCCAGGGCTCTATGGCTACACCTTC. It is translated as CASNPPGLYGYTF.